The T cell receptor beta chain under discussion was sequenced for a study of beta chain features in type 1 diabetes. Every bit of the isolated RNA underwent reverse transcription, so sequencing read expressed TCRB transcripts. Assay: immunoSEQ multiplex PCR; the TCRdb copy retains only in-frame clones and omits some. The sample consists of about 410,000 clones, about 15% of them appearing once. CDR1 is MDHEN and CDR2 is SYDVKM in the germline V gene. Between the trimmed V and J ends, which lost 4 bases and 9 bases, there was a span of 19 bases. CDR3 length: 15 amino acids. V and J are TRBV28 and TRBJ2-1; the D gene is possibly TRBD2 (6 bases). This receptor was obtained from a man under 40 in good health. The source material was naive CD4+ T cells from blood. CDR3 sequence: CASSSIGLRYGEQFF. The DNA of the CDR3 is TGTGCCAGCAGTTCTATCGGACTACGGTACGGTGAGCAGTTCTTC.